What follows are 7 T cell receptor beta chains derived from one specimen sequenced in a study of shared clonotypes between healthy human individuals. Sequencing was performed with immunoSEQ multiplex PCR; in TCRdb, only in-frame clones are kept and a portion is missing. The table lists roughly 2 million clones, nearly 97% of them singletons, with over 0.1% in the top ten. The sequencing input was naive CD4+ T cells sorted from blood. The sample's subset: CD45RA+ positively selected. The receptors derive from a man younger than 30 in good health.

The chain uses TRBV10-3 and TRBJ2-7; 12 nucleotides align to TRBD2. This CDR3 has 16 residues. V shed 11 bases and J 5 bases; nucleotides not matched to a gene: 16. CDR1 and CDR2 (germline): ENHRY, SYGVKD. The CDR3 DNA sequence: TGTGCCGTAACCCCCAAAGGTCGACTAGCGGGAGACGAGCAGTACTTC. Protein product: CAVTPKGRLAGDEQYF.

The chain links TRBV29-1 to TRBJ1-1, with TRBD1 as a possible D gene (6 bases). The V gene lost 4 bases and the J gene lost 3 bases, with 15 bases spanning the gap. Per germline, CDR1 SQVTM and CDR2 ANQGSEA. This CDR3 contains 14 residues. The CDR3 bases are TGCAGCGTTGTTCGCCCGGGACACTACACTGAAGCTTTCTTT. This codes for CSVVRPGHYTEAFF. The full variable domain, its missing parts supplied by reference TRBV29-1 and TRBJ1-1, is SAVISQKPSRDICQRGTSLTIQCQVDSQVTMMFWYRQQPGQSLTLIATANQGSEATYESGFVIDKFPISRPNLTFSTLTVSNMSPEDSSIYLCSVVRPGHYTEAFFGQGTRLTVV.

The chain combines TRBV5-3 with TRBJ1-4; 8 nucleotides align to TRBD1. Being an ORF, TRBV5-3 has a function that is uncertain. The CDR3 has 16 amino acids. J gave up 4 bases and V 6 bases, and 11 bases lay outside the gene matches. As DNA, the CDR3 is TGTGCCAGAACTCTAAGACCCGGGACAGGTAATGAAAAACTGTTTTTT. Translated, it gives CARTLRPGTGNEKLFF.

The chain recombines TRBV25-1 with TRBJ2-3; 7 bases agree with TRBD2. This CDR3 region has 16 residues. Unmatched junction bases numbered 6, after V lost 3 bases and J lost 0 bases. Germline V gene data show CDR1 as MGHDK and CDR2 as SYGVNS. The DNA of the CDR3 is TGTGCCAGCAGTGATATCCCCGGGGGGAGCACAGATACGCAGTATTTT. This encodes CASSDIPGGSTDTQYF.

In nucleotides, the CDR3 is TGTGCCAGCAGTATCAGTAAGGATTCACCCCTCCACTTT. Its protein product is CASSISKDSPLHF. The V and J genes are TRBV6-5 and TRBJ1-6; D is unresolved. Germline lookup yields CDR1 MNHEY and CDR2 SVGAGI. Trimming removed 5 bases at V and 8 bases at J, with 10 bases between. This CDR3 is built from 13 residues.

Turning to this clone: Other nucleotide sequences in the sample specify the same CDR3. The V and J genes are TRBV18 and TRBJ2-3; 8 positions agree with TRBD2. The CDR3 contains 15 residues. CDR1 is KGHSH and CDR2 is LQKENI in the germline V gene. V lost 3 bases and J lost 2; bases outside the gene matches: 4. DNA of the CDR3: TGTGCCAGCTCACCCACGGGGGGGCCCACAGATACGCAGTATTTT. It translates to CASSPTGGPTDTQYF.

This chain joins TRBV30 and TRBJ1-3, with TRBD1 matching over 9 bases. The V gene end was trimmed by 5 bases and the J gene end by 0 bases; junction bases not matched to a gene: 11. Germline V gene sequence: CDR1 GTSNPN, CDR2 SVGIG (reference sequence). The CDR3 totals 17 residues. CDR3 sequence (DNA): TGTGCCTGGGTACACGAAACGACAGGGGGCTCTGGAAACACCATATATTTT. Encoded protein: CAWVHETTGGSGNTIYF. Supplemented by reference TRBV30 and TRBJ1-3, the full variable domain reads SQTIHQWPATLVQPVGSPLSLECTVEGTSNPNLYWYRQAAGRGLQLLFYSVGIGQISSEVPQNLSASRPQDRQFILSSKKLLLSDSGFYLCAWVHETTGGSGNTIYFGEGSWLTVV.